The clone carrying this T cell receptor (beta chain) was observed at least ten times. The antigen remains undetermined. Amplified TCR beta CDR3 regions came from RNA transcripts. Initially, a first-round RT-PCR of the TCR CDR3 employed the HTBI primer set. One entry per CDR3 protein, called by TCRdb with MiXCR from the multiplex PCR reads. The profile shows around 340,000 distinct CDR3 sequences, about a sixth of them singletons. The data belong to a study of T cells in Graves' hyperthyroidism and ophthalmopathy. Germline CDR1 MNHEY, CDR2 SMNVEV (reference sequence). Unmatched junction bases numbered 11, after V lost 5 bases and J lost 7 bases. There are 15 residues in the CDR3. Study-level points and caveats: Ophthalmopathy could be told apart from stable hyperthyroidism with a 13 V-J model.

PBMCs were derived from 7.5 to 10 ml fresh peripheral blood. The rearrangement links TRBV27 to TRBJ1-2; TRBD1 agrees at 9 bases. The specimen was blood. The source of this sequence is a woman aged 25 to 39 with Graves' hyperthyroidism that later progressed to Graves' ophthalmopathy. CDR3 nucleotide sequence: TGTGCCAGCAGTACCACACAGGGGGCTTACGGTGGCTACACCTTC. It translates to CASSTTQGAYGGYTF.